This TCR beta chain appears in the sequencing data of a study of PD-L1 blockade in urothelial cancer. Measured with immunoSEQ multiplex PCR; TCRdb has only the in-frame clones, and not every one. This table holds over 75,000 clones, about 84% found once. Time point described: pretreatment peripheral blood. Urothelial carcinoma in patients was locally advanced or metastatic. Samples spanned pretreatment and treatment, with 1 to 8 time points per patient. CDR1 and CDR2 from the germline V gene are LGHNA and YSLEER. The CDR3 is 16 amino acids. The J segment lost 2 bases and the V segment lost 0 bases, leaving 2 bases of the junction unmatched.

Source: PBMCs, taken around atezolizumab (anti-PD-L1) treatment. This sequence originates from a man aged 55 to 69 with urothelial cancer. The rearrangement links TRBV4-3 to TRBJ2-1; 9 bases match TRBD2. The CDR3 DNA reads TGCGCCAGCAGCCAAGATGGACTAGCGCCCTACAATGAGCAGTTCTTC. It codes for CASSQDGLAPYNEQFF.